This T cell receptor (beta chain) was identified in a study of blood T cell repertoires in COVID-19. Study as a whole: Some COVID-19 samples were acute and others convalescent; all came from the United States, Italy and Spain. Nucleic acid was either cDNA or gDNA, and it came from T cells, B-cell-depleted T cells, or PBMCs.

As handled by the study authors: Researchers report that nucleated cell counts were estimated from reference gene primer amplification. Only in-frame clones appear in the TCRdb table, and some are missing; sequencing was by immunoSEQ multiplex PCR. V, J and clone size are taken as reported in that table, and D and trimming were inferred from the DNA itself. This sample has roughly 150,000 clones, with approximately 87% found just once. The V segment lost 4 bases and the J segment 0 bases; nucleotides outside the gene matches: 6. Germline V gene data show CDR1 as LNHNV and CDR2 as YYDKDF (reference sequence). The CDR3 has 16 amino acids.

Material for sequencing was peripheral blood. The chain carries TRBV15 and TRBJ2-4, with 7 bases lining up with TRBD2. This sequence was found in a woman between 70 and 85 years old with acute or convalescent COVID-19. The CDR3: CATSISGSRAKNIQYF. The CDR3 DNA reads TGTGCCACCAGCATTAGCGGGTCTAGAGCCAAAAACATTCAGTACTTC.